This is a list of T cell receptor beta chains from one sample in a study of identical twins. MiXCR, applied by TCRdb to the 5' RACE reads, yields one record per CDR3 protein. Of about 450,000 distinct CDR3 sequences listed, about a fifth are singletons. The sample comprised naive T cells sorted from blood. The receptor source for this set is a middle-aged man in good health. Each CDR3 is given with its conserved first and last residue. The D gene is left open where the match is weak. Only some rows state a clone size, as once, few, many or a class for expanded clones.

15	TRBJ1-4	TRBV6-5	many	TRBD1	CASSYVGTGEEKLFF	TGTGCCAGCAGTTACGTTGGGACAGGGGAAGAAAAACTGTTTTTT
15	TRBJ2-1	TRBV7-9	many	TRBD2	CASTPGTSGIGEQFF	TGTGCCAGCACACCCGGGACTAGCGGGATAGGGGAGCAGTTCTTC
14	TRBJ1-1	TRBV6-1	many	-	CASNRQTGRTEAFF	TGTGCCAGCAACCGCCAGACAGGACGCACTGAAGCTTTCTTT
15	TRBJ1-3	TRBV20-1	few	TRBD1	CSARDAGGSGNTIYF	TGCAGTGCTAGAGATGCAGGGGGATCTGGAAACACCATATATTTT
15	TRBJ1-1	TRBV25-1	-	TRBD1	CASSRTGVGNTEAFF	TGTGCCAGCAGTCGAACAGGGGTTGGCAACACTGAAGCTTTCTTT
15	TRBJ2-6	TRBV20-1	-	-	CSARQPTSGANVLTF	TGCAGTGCTCGACAGCCTACCTCTGGGGCCAACGTCCTGACTTTC
14	TRBJ1-2	TRBV10-3	-	-	CAISEGGGTSGDTF	TGTGCCATCAGTGAGGGTGGCGGGACATCAGGGGACACCTTC
15	TRBJ2-1	TRBV29-1	many	-	CSVQSTQGGFNEQFF	TGCAGCGTTCAATCGACCCAGGGAGGATTCAATGAGCAGTTCTTC
13	TRBJ1-5	TRBV24-1	-	-	CATSGGVRQPQHF	TGTGCCACCAGTGGAGGGGTCAGGCAGCCCCAGCATTTT
16	TRBJ2-7	TRBV7-2	-	TRBD2	CASSFGLAGESYEQYF	TGTGCCAGCAGCTTCGGACTAGCGGGGGAATCCTACGAGCAGTACTTC
15	TRBJ2-7	TRBV3-1	-	-	CASSQATGRGYEQYF	TGTGCCAGCAGCCAAGCAACGGGCAGGGGCTACGAGCAGTACTTC
14	TRBJ1-2	TRBV7-2	few	-	CASSSQGQDYGYTF	TGTGCCAGCAGCTCCCAGGGCCAAGACTATGGCTACACCTTC
15	TRBJ2-5	TRBV4-1	many	-	CASSPLGRTQETQYF	TGCGCCAGCAGCCCACTAGGAAGGACCCAAGAGACCCAGTACTTC
15	TRBJ1-1	TRBV5-1	-	-	CASSLERGVGTEAFF	TGCGCCAGCAGCTTGGAACGGGGTGTAGGAACTGAAGCTTTCTTT
15	TRBJ1-5	TRBV4-3	-	TRBD1	CASSQERGQPQPQHF	TGCGCCAGCAGCCAAGAGAGGGGGCAGCCCCAGCCCCAGCATTTT
12	TRBJ1-1	TRBV6-5	many	-	CASTGPGVEAFF	TGTGCCAGCACTGGACCGGGGGTTGAAGCTTTCTTT
15	TRBJ2-7	TRBV20-1	-	TRBD2	CSAGGTSGGKYEQYF	TGCAGTGCTGGAGGGACTAGCGGGGGTAAATACGAGCAGTACTTC
18	TRBJ2-1	TRBV20-1	many	TRBD2	CSASHLLAGTLSLNEQFF	TGCAGTGCTAGTCATCTACTAGCGGGTACCCTCAGCCTCAATGAGCAGTTCTTC
17	TRBJ2-1	TRBV12-3/TRBV12-4	few	-	CASFWDAFVPSYNEQFF	TGTGCCAGCTTCTGGGACGCCTTTGTGCCCTCCTACAATGAGCAGTTCTTC
13	TRBJ2-3	TRBV24-1	few	-	CATSGRSGGGQYF	TGTGCCACCAGTGGCCGATCCGGGGGTGGGCAGTATTTT
17	TRBJ2-2	TRBV9	-	TRBD2	CASSHPRAGDGTGELFF	TGTGCCAGCAGCCACCCTAGGGCGGGAGATGGGACCGGGGAGCTGTTTTTT
17	TRBJ2-3	TRBV11-2	few	TRBD2	CASSLRLAGISTDTQYF	TGTGCCAGCAGCTTGAGACTAGCGGGAATCAGCACAGATACGCAGTATTTT
15	TRBJ2-3	TRBV12-3/TRBV12-4	-	TRBD2	CASTLGGEGTDTQYF	TGTGCCAGCACCCTTGGGGGGGAGGGCACAGATACGCAGTATTTT
16	TRBJ2-1	TRBV10-3	few	TRBD1	CAVTSRAGGLSNEQFF	TGTGCCGTCACGAGCAGGGCAGGGGGCTTGTCTAATGAGCAGTTCTTC
14	TRBJ2-7	TRBV12-3/TRBV12-4	few	TRBD2	CASSFSSGNAEQYF	TGTGCCAGCAGTTTCTCTAGCGGGAATGCCGAGCAGTACTTC
14	TRBJ2-1	TRBV6-2/TRBV6-3	few	-	CASRRRQDRNEQFF	TGTGCCAGCAGACGACGTCAGGACCGCAATGAGCAGTTCTTC
17	TRBJ1-4	TRBV5-6	many	-	CASSSLTPGTLNEKLFF	TGTGCCAGCAGCTCCCTGACGCCCGGGACACTTAATGAAAAACTGTTTTTT
16	TRBJ2-3	TRBV20-1	-	-	CSARDRPRKGTDTQYF	TGCAGTGCTAGAGATCGGCCCCGGAAGGGCACAGATACGCAGTATTTT
13	TRBJ1-1	TRBV7-8	many	-	CASSLGMNTEAFF	TGTGCCAGCAGCTTGGGCATGAACACTGAAGCTTTCTTT
17	TRBJ2-1	TRBV11-2	-	TRBD2	CASSPRGGLAGDNEQFF	TGTGCCAGCAGCCCCCGTGGGGGACTAGCGGGAGACAATGAGCAGTTCTTC
13	TRBJ1-1	TRBV10-3	many	-	CAISAGQNTEAFF	TGTGCCATCAGTGCAGGGCAAAACACTGAAGCTTTCTTT
12	TRBJ2-1	TRBV19	many	TRBD2	CASSTSGNEQFF	TGTGCCAGTAGTACTAGCGGAAATGAGCAGTTCTTC
13	TRBJ2-7	TRBV27	few	-	CASSLEVGYEQYF	TGTGCCAGCAGTTTAGAGGTCGGGTACGAGCAGTACTTC
16	TRBJ2-7	TRBV4-3	-	TRBD2	CASSPATSGILYEQYF	TGCGCCAGCTCGCCGGCGACGAGCGGGATCCTGTACGAGCAGTACTTC
12	TRBJ2-1	TRBV9	-	-	CASSEAGVEQFF	TGTGCCAGCAGCGAAGCCGGGGTGGAGCAGTTCTTC
13	TRBJ2-3	TRBV7-2	few	TRBD1	CAIEGASTDTQYF	TGTGCCATCGAGGGGGCTAGCACAGATACGCAGTATTTT
19	TRBJ2-1	TRBV11-2	many	TRBD1	CASSLDGYRGLSSYNEQFF	TGTGCCAGCAGCTTAGACGGGTACAGGGGGCTAAGCTCCTACAATGAGCAGTTCTTC
14	TRBJ2-7	TRBV7-2	few	TRBD1	CASSLLGQAYEQYF	TGTGCCAGCAGCTTATTAGGACAGGCCTACGAGCAGTACTTC
16	TRBJ2-2	TRBV5-5	-	-	CASSLASNRVAGELFF	TGTGCCAGCAGCTTGGCATCGAACAGGGTGGCCGGGGAGCTGTTTTTT
14	TRBJ1-1	TRBV7-8	-	-	CASSPGTTRTEAFF	TGTGCCAGCAGCCCCGGGACAACTCGCACTGAAGCTTTCTTT
13	TRBJ1-2	TRBV29-1	many	-	CSATWGGGYGYTF	TGCAGCGCCACGTGGGGGGGGGGCTATGGCTACACCTTC